Detailed here is one T cell receptor beta chain. Its specificity is unknown. The record originates from a study of OX40 agonist ivuxolimab in advanced cancers. Study findings and constraints: Both blood CD4+ and CD8+ T cells showed clonal growth by week 6 at 0.1 to 3.0 mg/kg.

At cycle 4 day 1, cycle 7 day 1, and baseline, blood was sampled. The method was immunoSEQ multiplex PCR; TCRdb's version includes in-frame clones alone and lacks a portion of them. The sample yields over 30,000 clones, about four fifths seen once. With 1 base removed from V and 4 bases from J, the gap between germline ends came to 13 bases. Germline-derived CDR1 and CDR2 are MGHRA and YSYEKL. CDR3 length: 15 amino acids. V is TRBV4-1 and J is TRBJ1-2; D uncertain. The sample in question was CD4+ or CD8+ T cells sorted from blood, obtained in a trial of the OX40 agonist ivuxolimab. The source of this sequence is an adult with an advanced solid tumor such as melanoma, head and neck, liver or kidney cancer. The CDR3 DNA reads as TGCGCCAGCAGCCAAGTAACGGCAGATGCCTATGGCTACACCTTC. Amino acids: CASSQVTADAYGYTF.